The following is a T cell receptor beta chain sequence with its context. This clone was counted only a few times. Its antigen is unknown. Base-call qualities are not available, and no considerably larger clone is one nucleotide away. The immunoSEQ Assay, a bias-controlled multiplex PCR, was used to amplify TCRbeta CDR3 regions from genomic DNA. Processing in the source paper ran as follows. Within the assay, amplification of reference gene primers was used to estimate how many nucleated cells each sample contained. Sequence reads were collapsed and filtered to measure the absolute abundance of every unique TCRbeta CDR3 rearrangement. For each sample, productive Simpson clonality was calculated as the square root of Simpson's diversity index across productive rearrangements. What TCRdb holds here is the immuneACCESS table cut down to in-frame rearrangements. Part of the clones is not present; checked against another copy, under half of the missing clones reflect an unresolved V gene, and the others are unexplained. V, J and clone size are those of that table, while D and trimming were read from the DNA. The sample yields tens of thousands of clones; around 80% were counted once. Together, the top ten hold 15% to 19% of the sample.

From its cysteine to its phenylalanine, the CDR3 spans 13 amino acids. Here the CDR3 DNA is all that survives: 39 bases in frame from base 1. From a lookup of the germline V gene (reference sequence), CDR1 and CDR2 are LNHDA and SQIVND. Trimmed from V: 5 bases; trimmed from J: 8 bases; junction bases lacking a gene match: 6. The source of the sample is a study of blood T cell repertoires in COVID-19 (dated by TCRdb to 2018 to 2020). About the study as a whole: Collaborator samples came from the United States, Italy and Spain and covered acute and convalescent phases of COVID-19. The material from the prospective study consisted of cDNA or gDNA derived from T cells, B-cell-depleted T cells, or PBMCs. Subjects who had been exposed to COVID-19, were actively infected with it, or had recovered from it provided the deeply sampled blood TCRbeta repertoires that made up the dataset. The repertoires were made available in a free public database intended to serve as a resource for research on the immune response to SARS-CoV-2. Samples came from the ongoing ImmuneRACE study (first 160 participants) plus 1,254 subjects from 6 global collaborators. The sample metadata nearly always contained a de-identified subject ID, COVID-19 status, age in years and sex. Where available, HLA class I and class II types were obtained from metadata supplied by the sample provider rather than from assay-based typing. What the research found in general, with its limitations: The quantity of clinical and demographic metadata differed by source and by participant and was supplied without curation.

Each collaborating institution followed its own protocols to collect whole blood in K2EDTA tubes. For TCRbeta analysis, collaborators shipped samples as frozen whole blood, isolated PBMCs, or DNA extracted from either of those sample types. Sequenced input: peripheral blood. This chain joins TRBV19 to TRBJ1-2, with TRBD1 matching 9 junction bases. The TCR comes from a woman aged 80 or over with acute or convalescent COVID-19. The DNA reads TGTGCCAGTAGTTACAGGGGGCGGAGGGGCTACACCTTC. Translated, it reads CASSYRGRRGYTF. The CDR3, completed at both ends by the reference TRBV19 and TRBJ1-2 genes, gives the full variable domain DGGITQSPKYLFRKEGQNVTLSCEQNLNHDAMYWYRQDPGQGLRLIYYSQIVNDFQKGDIAEGYSVSREKKESFPLTVTSAQKNPTAFYLCASSYRGRRGYTFGSGTRLTVV.